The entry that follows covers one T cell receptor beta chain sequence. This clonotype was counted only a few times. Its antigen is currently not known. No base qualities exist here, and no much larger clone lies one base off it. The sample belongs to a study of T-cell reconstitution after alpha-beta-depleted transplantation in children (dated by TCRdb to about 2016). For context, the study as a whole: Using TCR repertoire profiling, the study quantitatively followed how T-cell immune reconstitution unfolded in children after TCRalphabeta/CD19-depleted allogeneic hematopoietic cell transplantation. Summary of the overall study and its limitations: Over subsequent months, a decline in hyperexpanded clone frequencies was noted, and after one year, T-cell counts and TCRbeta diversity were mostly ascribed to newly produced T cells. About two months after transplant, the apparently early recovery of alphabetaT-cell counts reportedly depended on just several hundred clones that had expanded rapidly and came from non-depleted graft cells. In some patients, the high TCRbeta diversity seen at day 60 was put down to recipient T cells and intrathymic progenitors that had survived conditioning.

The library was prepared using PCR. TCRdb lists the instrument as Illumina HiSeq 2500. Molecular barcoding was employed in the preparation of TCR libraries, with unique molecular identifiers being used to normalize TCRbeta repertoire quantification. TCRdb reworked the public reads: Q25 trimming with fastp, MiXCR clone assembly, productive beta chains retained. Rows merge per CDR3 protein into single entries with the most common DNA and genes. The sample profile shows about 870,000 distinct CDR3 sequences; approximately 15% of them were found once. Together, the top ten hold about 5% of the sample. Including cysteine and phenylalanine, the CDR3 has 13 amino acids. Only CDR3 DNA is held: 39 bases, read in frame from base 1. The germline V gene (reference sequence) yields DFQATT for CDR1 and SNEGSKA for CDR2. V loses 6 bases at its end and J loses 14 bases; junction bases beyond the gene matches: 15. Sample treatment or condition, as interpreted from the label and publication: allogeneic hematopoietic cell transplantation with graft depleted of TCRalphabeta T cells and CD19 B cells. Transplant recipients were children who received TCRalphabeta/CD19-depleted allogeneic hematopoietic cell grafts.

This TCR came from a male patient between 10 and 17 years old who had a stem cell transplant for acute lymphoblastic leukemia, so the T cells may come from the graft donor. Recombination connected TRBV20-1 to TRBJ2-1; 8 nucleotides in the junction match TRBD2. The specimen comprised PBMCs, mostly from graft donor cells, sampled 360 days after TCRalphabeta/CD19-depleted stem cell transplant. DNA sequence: TGCAGTGCCCCCACCTATGCCGGGACTAGTGAGTTCTTC. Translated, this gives CSAPTYAGTSEFF.